This TCR beta chain was obtained from a study of control samples from healthy donors and cancer patients. The repertoire was sequenced with immunoSEQ multiplex PCR; TCRdb's copy has only in-frame clones and lacks some. The data contain over 200,000 clones, over 70% of them singletons. This clone occurred once. CDR1 ENHRY and CDR2 SYGVKD come from the germline V gene. CDR3 length equals 15 residues. V lost 2 bases to trimming and J lost 4 bases; unmatched junction nucleotides: 6. The V call is TRBV10-3, the J call TRBJ1-2; 8 nucleotides align to TRBD1. Input material: PBMCs. The TCR comes from an older woman with lung cancer. The CDR3 nucleotides are TGTGCCATCAGTGAGCCGGAGACAGGGGCCTATGGCTACACCTTC. It yields the protein CAISEPETGAYGYTF.